Below are 13 T cell receptor beta chains sequenced from a single sample in a study of pediatric ulcerative colitis. The rectum was sampled with one to two pinch biopsies at colonoscopy. Some clones are missing from TCRdb's copy, which holds only in-frame ones; the method was immunoSEQ multiplex PCR. This table has tens of thousands of clones, around 73% appearing once. The source material was gut tissue. These receptors originate from a boy younger than 18 with moderate ulcerative colitis.

As regards this clone: Other DNA sequences in the same sample also yield this CDR3. The chain employs TRBV5-1 and TRBJ2-6; D gene ambiguous. CDR3 length equals 14 residues. Germline V lookup: CDR1 SGHRS, CDR2 YFSETQ. The V gene lost 5 bases and the J gene lost 0 bases, with 6 bases spanning the gap. The CDR3 bases are TGCGCCAGCAGTCTGGGCTCTGGGGCCAACGTCCTGACTTTC. It yields the protein CASSLGSGANVLTF.

The chain links TRBV5-6 to TRBJ2-1; D gene uncertain. V was trimmed by 1 base and J by 12 bases, leaving 14 bases between them. CDR1 is SGHDT and CDR2 is YYEEEE in the germline V gene. CDR3 length: 13 amino acids. CDR3 nucleotide sequence: TGTGCCAGCAGCTTGAGAAGCCTCCTTGGGCAGTTCTTC. It translates to CASSLRSLLGQFF.

The chain combines TRBV5-1 with TRBJ2-3; 15 bases align to TRBD2. J was trimmed by 5 bases and V by 3 bases; bases with no gene match: 4. CDR1 and CDR2 (germline): SGHRS, YFSETQ. CDR3 length: 16 amino acids. CDR3 amino acids: CASSWTSGRGGDTQYF. The CDR3 DNA reads TGCGCCAGCAGCTGGACTAGCGGGAGGGGAGGAGATACGCAGTATTTT.

There are a few counts of this clone. The V call is TRBV25-1, the J call TRBJ2-7; no clear D. V dropped 4 bases and J dropped 6 bases, with 7 bases sitting between them. Germline V gives CDR1 MGHDK, CDR2 SYGVNS. The CDR3 spans 11 residues. The CDR3 coding sequence is TGTGCCAGCAGTGGCCCCCGCGAGCAGTACTTC. Its translation: CASSGPREQYF.

This clone was picked up a small number of times. V usage is TRBV7-9 and J usage is TRBJ2-3; D uncertain. Germline CDR1 SEHNR, CDR2 FQNEAQ (reference sequence). With 5 bases removed from V and 2 bases from J, the gap between germline ends came to 2 bases. This CDR3 contains 11 residues. Here the CDR3 reads CASSDTDTQYF. The CDR3 coding sequence is TGTGCCAGCAGCGACACAGATACGCAGTATTTT. Based on the CDR3 plus reference TRBV7-9 and TRBJ2-3, the full variable domain is DTGVSQNPRHKITKRGQNVTFRCDPISEHNRLYWYRQTLGQGPEFLTYFQNEAQLEKSRLLSDRFSAERPKGSFSTLEIQRTEQGDSAMYLCASSDTDTQYFGPGTRLTVL.

This clone has more than one count but fewer than ten. The chain joins TRBV5-4 to TRBJ1-1; D gene ambiguous. This CDR3 is built from 11 residues. The germline V and J ends were trimmed by 1 base and 8 bases, with 6 bases remaining between them. Germline CDR1 reads SGHNT; CDR2 reads YYREEE (reference sequence). The DNA for the CDR3 is TGTGCCAGCAGCTTGCTGGGGGAAGCTTTCTTT. Translating gives CASSLLGEAFF.

V gene TRBV28 combines with J gene TRBJ2-1, with a weak D call TRBD2 (5 bases). The ends were cut back, 4 bases at V and 8 bases at J, with 9 bases in the middle. Germline loops: CDR1 MDHEN, CDR2 SYDVKM. The CDR3 extends over 12 amino acids. The CDR3 region is CASSWRPHEQFF. CDR3 nucleotides: TGTGCCAGCAGTTGGAGGCCACATGAGCAGTTCTTC. The full variable domain, its missing parts supplied by reference TRBV28 and TRBJ2-1, is DVKVTQSSRYLVKRTGEKVFLECVQDMDHENMFWYRQDPGLGLRLIYFSYDVKMKEKGDIPEGYSVSREKKERFSLILESASTNQTSMYLCASSWRPHEQFFGPGTRLTVL.

The rearrangement links TRBV5-1 to TRBJ1-1; the D gene is possibly TRBD1 (6 bases). The V end lost 9 bases, the J end lost 6 bases, and 18 bases lay between the germline ends. From germline, CDR1 is SGHRS and CDR2 YFSETQ. This CDR3 has 13 residues. The CDR3, as DNA: TGCGCCACCCGGGAAGCCAGGGGCTCTGAAGCTTTCTTT. Translation gives CATREARGSEAFF. The full variable domain, rest sourced from reference TRBV5-1 and TRBJ1-1, is KAGVTQTPRYLIKTRGQQVTLSCSPISGHRSVSWYQQTPGQGLQFLFEYFSETQRNKGNFPGRFSGRQFSNSRSEMNVSTLELGDSALYLCATREARGSEAFFGQGTRLTVV.

The V and J genes are TRBV11-2 and TRBJ1-4; perhaps TRBD1 as D (6 bases). There are 16 residues in the CDR3. The V and J ends lost 4 bases and 5 bases respectively, with 17 bases between them. The V gene's germline CDR1 is SGHAT and CDR2 FQNNGV. The CDR3 nucleotides are TGTGCCAGCAGCTCTCCCCGGGGGCGACGGAATGAAAAACTGTTTTTT. It codes for CASSSPRGRRNEKLFF.

The CDR3 is CASSLDRRVYGYTF. The CDR3 nucleotides are TGCGCCAGCAGCTTGGACAGGAGAGTCTATGGCTACACCTTC. The V gene is TRBV5-1, the J gene TRBJ1-2; D perhaps matches TRBD1 (5 bases). Trimming stripped 0 bases from V and 4 bases from J, with 10 bases between. This CDR3 is 14 amino acids long. Germline CDR1 SGHRS, CDR2 YFSETQ.

The chain combines TRBV7-9 with TRBJ1-2; D may be TRBD1 (6 bases). The V end lost 4 bases, the J end lost 8 bases, and 11 bases lay between the germline ends. Germline lookup yields CDR1 SEHNR and CDR2 FQNEAQ (reference sequence). The CDR3 spans 12 residues. The CDR3 reads CASSSPGDGYTF. DNA of the CDR3: TGTGCCAGCAGCTCCCCAGGGGACGGCTACACCTTC. Variable domain in full (rest from reference TRBV7-9 and TRBJ1-2): DTGVSQNPRHKITKRGQNVTFRCDPISEHNRLYWYRQTLGQGPEFLTYFQNEAQLEKSRLLSDRFSAERPKGSFSTLEIQRTEQGDSAMYLCASSSPGDGYTFGSGTRLTVV.

This chain joins TRBV27 and TRBJ2-3; D gene ambiguous. Germline V gene data show CDR1 as MNHEY and CDR2 as SMNVEV (reference sequence). CDR3 size: 15 residues. Trimming took off 6 bases at V and 1 base at J, with 14 bases between the two ends. The DNA for the CDR3 is TGTGCCAGCAGGGCCACAGCCCGAGGCACAGATACGCAGTATTTT. Translation: CASRATARGTDTQYF.

This clone was recorded a few times. The chain combines TRBV1 with TRBJ2-2; the DNA was not compared with TRBD2, the D call given in the table. TRBV1 is deemed a pseudogene. CDR3 length: 17 residues. The CDR3 coding sequence is TGCACCAGCAGCCAAGATAGACTAGCGGGCAACACCGGGGAGCTGTTTTTT. Encoded protein: CTSSQDRLAGNTGELFF.